The source of this T cell receptor (beta chain) is a study of blood T cell repertoires in COVID-19. Study in general: Collection of acute and convalescent COVID-19 samples took place in the United States, Italy and Spain.

V dropped 0 bases and J dropped 6 bases, with 8 bases sitting between them. The V gene's germline CDR1 is LGHDT and CDR2 YNNKEL (reference sequence). This CDR3 region has 14 residues. Researchers sorted participants into cohorts using their self-reported clinical history. In the source study's methods: How many nucleated cells were present was estimated from reference gene primer amplification. Clones were sequenced by immunoSEQ multiplex PCR, and TCRdb holds only the in-frame ones, with some missing. The V and J calls and clone size come from that table; D and trimming were worked out from the DNA. This table has about 300,000 clones, 70% to 90% appearing once.

The chain has TRBV3-1 (or the pseudogene TRBV3-2) and TRBJ2-2; no reliable D call. The sequence was obtained from a woman aged 25 to 45 who had recovered from COVID-19. The specimen sequenced was PBMCs or T cells enriched from blood (not recorded which). CDR3 loop: CASSQDILAGELFF. CDR3 nucleotides: TGTGCCAGCAGCCAAGATATCCTAGCCGGGGAGCTGTTTTTT.